This passage covers 2 T cell receptor beta chains from one sample sequenced in a study of CD8 T cells in ankylosing spondylitis. MiXCR, run by TCRdb on the 5' RACE reads, gives a single entry per CDR3 protein. The sample yields 40,000 or so distinct CDR3 sequences, 2.7% seen once. What was sequenced was blood, either unsorted or a sorted T cell fraction (not recorded which). The receptors were sampled from a male donor with ankylosing spondylitis or in good health (not recorded which).

This clonotype was recorded many times. CDR3 nucleotides: TGTGCCAGCAGCGTAGGGGGTGGGAGCGTCGACGAGCAGTACTTC. It yields the protein CASSVGGGSVDEQYF. The chain recombines TRBV9 with TRBJ2-7; tentatively, D is TRBD2 (5 bases). V was trimmed by 0 bases and J by 5 bases, leaving 15 bases between them. The CDR3 covers 15 residues. Germline V gene sequence: CDR1 SGDLS, CDR2 YYNGEE.

This clonotype was seen ten or more times. The chain links TRBV21-1 to TRBJ2-1; the DNA was not compared with TRBD2, the D call given in the table. TRBV21-1 is noted as a pseudogene. The CDR3 consists of 19 residues. Written as DNA, the CDR3 is TGTGCCAGCAGCAAAGCCCCCCGACTAGCTGGGATCTCCTACAATGAGCAGTTCTTC. Encoded protein: CASSKAPRLAGISYNEQFF.